Given below is one TCR beta chain in context. The antigen remains unidentified. The CDR3 is 15 amino acids. Germline V gene data show CDR1 as SGHRS and CDR2 as YFSETQ. The record originates from a study of monozygotic twins with inflammatory bowel disease. General observations from the study: No one strong IBD-associated signal or clonotype was supported.

Template switching added UMIs carrying a 6-nucleotide sample barcode. TCRdb re-called the 5' RACE reads and shows each CDR3 protein once, DNA omitted. This repertoire includes fewer than 450,000 distinct CDR3 sequences. What was sequenced was blood. V gene TRBV5-1 combines with J gene TRBJ1-4; TCRdb's D call, TRBD1, is unchecked because there is no DNA. This sequence was found in a human donor with ulcerative colitis or Crohn's disease, or a healthy co-twin of an affected twin (not recorded which). The CDR3 protein is CASSLAGGLGEKLFF.